These 24 T cell receptor beta chains originate from one sample sequenced in a study of shared clonotypes between healthy human individuals. The data were produced by immunoSEQ multiplex PCR, yet TCRdb's version contains in-frame clones alone and is incomplete. The sample yields just over 2,000,000 clones, approximately 95% seen once. Specimen: naive CD4+ T cells sorted from blood. The subset is: CD45RA+ positively selected. These receptor sequences come from a man aged 18 to 29 in good health.

The chain has TRBV29-1 and TRBJ2-3; possible D gene TRBD2, 5 bases. Trimming removed 5 bases from V and 0 bases from J, with 15 bases in between. This CDR3 has 15 amino acids. Per germline, CDR1 SQVTM and CDR2 ANQGSEA. The CDR3 nucleotides read TGCAGCGTTACTCAGCCCCGGGGAAGCACAGATACGCAGTATTTT. It yields the protein CSVTQPRGSTDTQYF.

The chain uses TRBV29-1 and TRBJ2-1, with no clear D. CDR3 size: 13 residues. The germline gives CDR1 SQVTM, CDR2 ANQGSEA. The germline V and J ends were trimmed by 2 bases and 4 bases, with 9 bases remaining between them. Here the CDR3 DNA reads TGCAGCGTTGAACAGGATTTTTACAATGAGCAGTTCTTC. Its translation: CSVEQDFYNEQFF.

The table lists this clone with a count of one. The V gene is TRBV27, the J gene TRBJ2-2; D ambiguous. Germline V gene lookup returns CDR1 MNHEY and CDR2 SMNVEV (reference sequence). Trimming cost V 10 bases and J 4 bases, with 19 bases left between them. This CDR3 comprises 15 residues. In nucleotides, the CDR3 is TGTGCCACCCTTAAAGGGAATACCTTCACCGGGGAGCTGTTTTTT. Amino acids: CATLKGNTFTGELFF.

The V gene is TRBV7-2, the J gene TRBJ2-2; TRBD2 is a possible D gene (5 bases). Per germline, CDR1 SGHTA and CDR2 FQGNSA. Between the trimmed V and J ends, which lost 8 bases and 0 bases, there was a span of 13 bases. CDR3 size: 15 residues. The CDR3 spells CASRFGDTNTGELFF. The CDR3 DNA follows: TGTGCCAGCCGTTTCGGGGATACGAACACCGGGGAGCTGTTTTTT.

This chain uses TRBV25-1 with TRBJ2-1, with D possibly TRBD2 on 7 matching bases. The CDR3 has 15 amino acids. The V end was cut by 1 base, the J end by 5 bases, with 12 bases between. Germline V gene sequence: CDR1 MGHDK, CDR2 SYGVNS. This CDR3 reads CASSEWGRGHNEQFF. For the CDR3, the DNA is TGTGCCAGCAGTGAATGGGGGCGGGGGCACAATGAGCAGTTCTTC.

This chain connects TRBV6-1 to TRBJ2-1; D could derive from TRBD1 or TRBD2 (5 bases each). CDR1 and CDR2 from the germline V gene are MNHNS and SASEGT. CDR3 length: 13 amino acids. The CDR3 sequence: CATGAREYNEQFF. The CDR3 DNA is TGTGCTACCGGGGCTAGAGAGTACAATGAGCAGTTCTTC.

About this clone: This sample also contains other DNA sequences that code for the same CDR3. The V gene is TRBV2, the J gene TRBJ2-7; 7 nucleotides line up with TRBD1. Germline CDR1 SNHLY, CDR2 FYNNEI. The J segment lost 2 bases and the V segment lost 5 bases, leaving 3 bases of the junction unmatched. CDR3 length: 13 amino acids. CDR3 in DNA: TGTGCCAGCAGTTTGGGACAGACCTACGAGCAGTACTTC. As protein: CASSLGQTYEQYF.

The chain employs TRBV21-1 and TRBJ2-5; the DNA was not used to check the table's D call, TRBD1. TRBV21-1 counts as a pseudogene. This CDR3 region has 13 residues. The CDR3 spells CASSAHRGQTQYF. The CDR3 nucleotides read TGTGCCAGCAGCGCGCACAGGGGTCAGACCCAGTACTTC.

A few counts support this clone. The chain has TRBV6-5 and TRBJ2-7, with 13 bases matching TRBD2. With V trimmed by 8 bases and J by 4 bases, 8 bases remained unmatched. The CDR3 has 15 amino acids. Germline V gene sequence: CDR1 MNHEY, CDR2 SVGAGI. In nucleotides, the CDR3 is TGTGCCAGCCTGTACACTAGCGGGAGGGTGTACGAGCAGTACTTC. Its protein is CASLYTSGRVYEQYF.

The gene calls are TRBV10-3 and TRBJ2-1, with D maybe TRBD2 (5 bases). Trimming cost V 7 bases and J 8 bases, with 21 bases left between them. The CDR3 is 15 residues long. Germline V gene data show CDR1 as ENHRY and CDR2 as SYGVKD. CDR3 sequence (DNA): TGTGCCATCACTCAAGACCGCCGCGGGCCTGATGAGCAGTTCTTC. Amino acid sequence: CAITQDRRGPDEQFF.

The V call is TRBV18, the J call TRBJ1-5, with D possibly matching TRBD1 (6 bases). The V end lost 0 bases, the J end lost 6 bases, and 12 bases lay between the germline ends. The CDR3 spans 15 residues. From germline, CDR1 is KGHSH and CDR2 LQKENI. CDR3 nucleotide sequence: TGTGCCAGCTCACCACCGGGGGCAGGGAGTCAGCCCCAGCATTTT. Amino acids: CASSPPGAGSQPQHF.

The CDR3 loop reads CASSLQGGNGYTF. The CDR3 DNA follows: TGTGCCAGCAGTTTACAGGGGGGTAATGGCTACACCTTC. The rearrangement links TRBV27 to TRBJ1-2; 7 positions agree with TRBD1. Germline V gene data show CDR1 as MNHEY and CDR2 as SMNVEV (reference sequence). The junction had 3 bases not matched to a gene; V was cut back by 2 bases and J by 6 bases. This CDR3 contains 13 residues.

The chain recombines TRBV7-9 with TRBJ2-3, with D perhaps TRBD2 (5 bases). The CDR3 is made up of 13 amino acids. CDR1 and CDR2 from the germline V gene are SEHNR and FQNEAQ (reference sequence). Trimming took off 6 bases at V and 8 bases at J, with 15 bases between the two ends. As DNA, the CDR3 is TGTGCCAGCAGTTATAGGGAGCGTGGTACGCAGTATTTT. Its translation: CASSYRERGTQYF. Based on the CDR3 plus reference TRBV7-9 and TRBJ2-3, the full variable domain is DTGVSQNPRHKITKRGQNVTFRCDPISEHNRLYWYRQTLGQGPEFLTYFQNEAQLEKSRLLSDRFSAERPKGSFSTLEIQRTEQGDSAMYLCASSYRERGTQYFGPGTRLTVL.

The V gene is TRBV5-1, the J gene TRBJ1-6, with D uncertain. This CDR3 comprises 13 residues. Germline CDR1 is SGHRS and CDR2 is YFSETQ. V lost 0 bases and J lost 10, with 8 bases in between. Here the CDR3 DNA reads TGCGCCAGCAGCTTGGATCCAACCTCACCCCTCCACTTT. Encoded protein: CASSLDPTSPLHF.

In regard to this clone: Other DNA sequences in this specimen translate into the identical CDR3. The chain combines TRBV10-3 with TRBJ2-3; D is ambiguous. The CDR3 has 12 amino acids. V was shortened by 8 bases and J by 0 bases, with 6 bases between the two germline ends. Germline CDR1 reads ENHRY; CDR2 reads SYGVKD. CDR3 protein: CAIGTSTDTQYF. The CDR3 coding sequence is TGTGCCATCGGAACGAGCACAGATACGCAGTATTTT.

The chain has TRBV2 and TRBJ1-4; D is perhaps TRBD1 (6 bases). Trimming removed 5 bases from V and 5 bases from J, with 12 bases in between. This CDR3 has 14 residues. Germline CDR1 SNHLY, CDR2 FYNNEI. DNA of the CDR3: TGTGCCAGCAGTTCACAGGGATCCAATGAAAAACTGTTTTTT. As protein: CASSSQGSNEKLFF.

The rearrangement uses TRBV30 and TRBJ1-4, with a weak D call TRBD1 (6 bases). CDR3 length: 14 amino acids. V lost 5 bases and J 8 bases, leaving 18 bases between the germline ends. CDR1 is GTSNPN and CDR2 is SVGIG in the germline V gene (reference sequence). The CDR3 sequence is CAWQTTGLHEKLFF. The CDR3 nucleotides read TGTGCCTGGCAAACAACAGGGCTACACGAAAAACTGTTTTTT.

On this clone: This sample includes further DNA sequences coding for the same CDR3. The rearrangement uses TRBV18 and TRBJ2-2; D possibly corresponds to TRBD2 (6 bases). The V gene's germline CDR1 is KGHSH and CDR2 LQKENI. V lost 6 bases and J 1 base, leaving 12 bases between the germline ends. The CDR3 consists of 15 residues. CDR3 coding DNA: TGTGCCAGCTCCGCCGGGACTGGGAACACCGGGGAGCTGTTTTTT. It yields the protein CASSAGTGNTGELFF. The full variable domain, in which reference TRBV18 and TRBJ2-2 provide the parts outside the CDR3, is NAGVMQNPRHLVRRRGQEARLRCSPMKGHSHVYWYRQLPEEGLKFMVYLQKENIIDESGMPKERFSAEFPKEGPSILRIQQVVRGDSAAYFCASSAGTGNTGELFFGEGSRLTVL.

The chain joins TRBV11-2 to TRBJ2-2; tentative D call: TRBD1 (6 bases). The CDR3 is 15 residues long. V lost 3 bases and J 4 bases, leaving 12 bases between the germline ends. Looked up from germline, CDR1 is SGHAT and CDR2 is FQNNGV. In DNA, the CDR3 is TGTGCCAGCAGCTTTTGGACAGCAACCACCGGGGAGCTGTTTTTT. It encodes CASSFWTATTGELFF.

The J gene is TRBJ1-3, the V gene TRBV5-4, with a tentative D call TRBD1 (6 bases). The CDR3 totals 14 residues. Trimming took off 4 bases at V and 5 bases at J, with 13 bases between the two ends. CDR1 is SGHNT and CDR2 is YYREEE in the germline V gene (reference sequence). The chain's CDR3 is CASSPGQNRNTIYF. As DNA, the CDR3 is TGTGCCAGCAGCCCCGGACAGAACAGAAACACCATATATTTT.

The J gene is TRBJ2-5, the V gene TRBV25-1; 9 bases are shared with TRBD2. The CDR3 covers 16 residues. Germline-derived CDR1 and CDR2 are MGHDK and SYGVNS. J lost 4 bases, V lost 2 bases, and 8 bases had no gene match. The CDR3 bases are TGTGCCAGCAGTGAAGGGGCAGCGGGGGGCGGAGAGACCCAGTACTTC. It translates to CASSEGAAGGGETQYF.

Of note for this clone: Other DNA sequences in this sample translate to the same CDR3. The CDR3, as DNA: TGTGCCAGCAGCCTCAGGACAGGGGGCGGCAATCAGCCCCAGCATTTT. This gives the protein CASSLRTGGGNQPQHF. V is TRBV5-6 and J is TRBJ1-5; 11 bases align to TRBD1. Germline CDR1 is SGHDT and CDR2 is YYEEEE. Unmatched junction bases numbered 5, after V lost 4 bases and J lost 2 bases. There are 16 residues in the CDR3.

CDR3 residues: CASSSGQGAITEKLFF. The CDR3 DNA sequence: TGTGCCAGCAGTTCGGGACAGGGCGCCATAACTGAAAAACTGTTTTTT. The chain is built from TRBV6-9 and TRBJ1-4; TRBD1 agrees at 9 bases. The germline gives CDR1 MNHGY, CDR2 SVAAGI. The V and J ends lost 4 bases and 7 bases, in that order; junction bases with no gene match: 10. CDR3 length: 16 residues.

The chain joins TRBV5-1 to TRBJ2-2; D is possibly TRBD1 or TRBD2 (6 bases each). The V gene's germline CDR1 is SGHRS and CDR2 YFSETQ. The CDR3 totals 15 residues. V was shortened by 3 bases and J by 5 bases, with 14 bases between the two germline ends. The CDR3 region has the DNA TGCGCCAGCAGCTCCGGGGGCTCCTGGACCGGGGAGCTGTTTTTT. Translating it yields CASSSGGSWTGELFF.